The entry below gives a single TCR beta chain sequence along with its context. This entry is derived from a study of blood T cell repertoires in COVID-19. The overall study: COVID-19 samples, acute and convalescent, were from the United States, Italy and Spain.

The germline CDR1 and CDR2 sequences are DFQATT and SNEGSKA (reference sequence). The CDR3 extends over 14 amino acids. The V gene end was trimmed by 3 bases and the J gene end by 2 bases; junction bases not matched to a gene: 6. Authors' methods: Researchers report that nucleated cell counts were estimated from reference gene primer amplification. TCRdb's copy holds only in-frame clones and misses some; the assay was immunoSEQ multiplex PCR. For V, J and clone size, that table is used; D and trimming come from the DNA. The sample consists of about 99,000 clones, 75% to 90% of them appearing once. The specimen was peripheral blood. This clonotype was sampled from a human donor in a cohort sampled during active or convalescent COVID-19. This chain joins TRBV20-1 and TRBJ2-5; 7 bases agree with TRBD1. CDR3 in amino acids: CSASARQGQETQYF. The CDR3 bases are TGCAGTGCTAGTGCCAGACAGGGACAAGAGACCCAGTACTTC.